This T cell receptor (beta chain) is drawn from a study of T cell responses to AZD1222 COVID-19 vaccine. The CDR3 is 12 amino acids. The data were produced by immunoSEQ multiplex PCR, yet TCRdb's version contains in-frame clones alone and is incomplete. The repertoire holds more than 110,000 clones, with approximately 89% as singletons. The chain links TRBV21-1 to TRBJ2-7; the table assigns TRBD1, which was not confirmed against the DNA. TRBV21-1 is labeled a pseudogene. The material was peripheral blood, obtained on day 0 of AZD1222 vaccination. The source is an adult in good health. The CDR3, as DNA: TGTGCCATCTGGGACAGCACCTACGAGCAGTACTTC. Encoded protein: CAIWDSTYEQYF.